This TCR beta chain came from a study of blood T cell repertoires in COVID-19. Study-wide context: COVID-19 samples collected from the United States, Italy and Spain covered acute and convalescent phases. T cells, B-cell-depleted T cells, or PBMCs supplied cDNA or gDNA.

As handled by the study authors: Estimates of nucleated cell counts were drawn from the amplification of reference gene primers. Produced via immunoSEQ multiplex PCR; TCRdb's table is partial and in-frame only. Clone size and the V and J calls come from that table; the DNA yielded D and trimming. The sample includes about 94,000 clones, 80% to 85% seen only once; the top ten take around 6.9%. This clone appeared a single time. V lost 3 bases, J lost 1 base, and 7 bases lay in between. The germline gives CDR1 MDHEN, CDR2 SYDVKM. This CDR3 region has 13 residues. The chain recombines TRBV28 with TRBJ2-7; D may be TRBD1 (5 bases). Material for sequencing was peripheral blood. This receptor was obtained from a man between 60 and 70 years old with acute or convalescent COVID-19. The DNA for the CDR3 is TGTGCCAGCAGTTTTCAGGGATCCTACGAGCAGTACTTC. Translation: CASSFQGSYEQYF.